The T cell receptor (beta chain) described here comes from a study of T cell repertoires in cytomegalovirus infection. On the study more broadly: Alongside well-studied HLA-B-restricted CMV epitopes, recently identified HLA-C-restricted CMV epitopes were also used. Indications came from public TCR beta signatures; they pointed to CMV infection and to a matching HLA type.

On this clonotype itself: Antigen specificity is unknown.

TCRdb recomputed calls from the reads with MiXCR, one row per CDR3 protein. The repertoire holds some 920,000 distinct CDR3 sequences, with 30% to 40% as singletons. The germline V gene has CDR1 MNHEY and CDR2 SMNVEV (reference sequence). The CDR3 consists of 14 residues. Trimming shortened V by 2 bases and J by 4 bases, and 10 bases separated the two germline ends. The chain uses TRBV27 and TRBJ2-3; D perhaps matches TRBD1 (6 bases). The specimen comprised cultured CD8+ T cells from PBMCs, sampled from culture after CMV antigen stimulation. This sequence originates from a human donor in good health (CMV status not recorded). Some clones in this sample may be carry-over from other donors' samples. The CDR3 DNA sequence: TGTGCCAGCAGTTTAACAGGGCCAGCAGATACGCAGTATTTT. Protein: CASSLTGPADTQYF.